The clone carrying this TCR beta chain came up once. Its antigen is not identified. The PCR was carried out with 60 Vbeta primers and 13 Jbeta primers. Authors' data handling: The count from a later analysis was 60 million to 85 million unique TCR beta chains, 9 million to 12 million of them shared. Here immunoSEQ multiplex PCR was the method, and the copy in TCRdb shows in-frame clones only, minus some. That table supplies the V and J calls and clone size; D and trimming were determined from the DNA. Of over 150,000 clones listed, around three quarters are singletons. The sample originates from a study of cytomegalovirus exposure and HLA in healthy donors. Study-wide results and caveats: An analysis was carried out at a later point. It showed that HLA-associated TCR beta chains were more clonally expanded than equally common non-associated chains. Published work reported that the classifier diagnosed cytomegalovirus status with high specificity and sensitivity.

The V gene's germline CDR1 is MNHNS and CDR2 SASEGT. CDR3 length equals 14 residues. Losses at the gene ends were 7 bases for V and 0 bases for J; bases not matched to a gene: 1. Sequences were obtained from PBMCs. The TCR sequence derives from a man aged 50-60 years in good health and CMV-seropositive. This sequence joins TRBV6-1 and TRBJ1-5; 9 positions agree with TRBD1. Written as DNA, the CDR3 is TGTGCCAGCACGGGACAGGGTAGCAATCAGCCCCAGCATTTT. It encodes CASTGQGSNQPQHF.